This is a list of T cell receptor beta chains from one sample in a study of T cells in Graves' hyperthyroidism and ophthalmopathy. TCRdb called the multiplex PCR reads again in MiXCR, with one record for every CDR3 protein. The data show around 400,000 distinct CDR3 sequences, roughly 14% seen once. Sequencing input: blood. The receptors come from a woman aged 18-29 years with Graves' hyperthyroidism that later progressed to Graves' ophthalmopathy. Both conserved end residues are part of each CDR3. The D gene is left open where the match is weak. Expanded clones get a size class; other rows say once, few or many, or leave the size out.

J: TRBJ1-1
D: NA
V: TRBV20-1
length: 14
size: few
CDR3: CSARGGHINTEAFF
DNA: TGCAGTGCTAGGGGAGGACATATCAACACTGAAGCTTTCTTT

J: TRBJ2-1
D: TRBD1
V: TRBV25-1
length: 14
size: few
CDR3: CASSDGTDYNEQFF
DNA: TGTGCCAGCAGTGATGGGACAGACTACAATGAGCAGTTCTTC

J: TRBJ2-7
D: TRBD1
V: TRBV12-3/TRBV12-4
length: 15
size: many
CDR3: CASSLSNRDRGEQYF
DNA: TGTGCCAGCAGTTTATCCAACCGGGACAGGGGCGAGCAGTACTTC

J: TRBJ2-3
D: NA
V: TRBV24-1
length: 11
size: many
CDR3: CATSRAATQYF
DNA: TGTGCCACCTCCAGGGCAGCGACGCAGTATTTT

J: TRBJ2-7
D: NA
V: TRBV27
length: 16
size: many
CDR3: CASRGPGAGSPYEQYF
DNA: TGTGCCAGCAGGGGCCCCGGGGCAGGATCTCCCTACGAGCAGTACTTC

J: TRBJ2-2
D: NA
V: TRBV10-3
length: 13
size: many
CDR3: CANGRERTGELFF
DNA: TGTGCCAACGGACGGGAACGCACCGGGGAGCTGTTTTTT

J: TRBJ1-3
D: NA
V: TRBV19
length: 15
size: few
CDR3: CASKRGGSSGNTIYF
DNA: TGTGCCAGCAAGAGGGGCGGATCCTCTGGAAACACCATATATTTT

J: TRBJ1-4
D: NA
V: TRBV27
length: 14
size: few
CDR3: CASSLTTTNEKLFF
DNA: TGTGCCAGCAGTTTGACGACAACTAATGAAAAACTGTTTTTT

J: TRBJ2-1
D: NA
V: TRBV27
length: 14
size: many
CDR3: CASSRNERENEQFF
DNA: TGTGCCAGCTCGCGAAACGAGAGGGAGAATGAGCAGTTCTTC

J: TRBJ2-6
D: NA
V: TRBV12-3/TRBV12-4
length: 14
size: once
CDR3: CASSDGSGANVLTF
DNA: TGTGCCAGCAGTGACGGGTCTGGGGCCAACGTCCTGACTTTC

J: TRBJ2-7
D: TRBD1
V: TRBV28
length: 13
size: few
CDR3: CAGSLGQGDEQYF
DNA: TGTGCCGGCAGTCTTGGACAGGGGGACGAGCAGTACTTC

J: TRBJ2-5
D: NA
V: TRBV3-1
length: 15
size: many
CDR3: CASSLGGALAETQYF
DNA: TGTGCCAGCAGCCTCGGAGGGGCCTTGGCGGAGACCCAGTACTTC

J: TRBJ2-7
D: TRBD2
V: TRBV20-1
length: 15
size: many
CDR3: CSASLRTSGSSEQYF
DNA: TGCAGTGCTAGTTTAAGGACTAGCGGGAGTAGCGAGCAGTACTTC

J: TRBJ2-7
D: NA
V: TRBV2
length: 16
size: many
CDR3: CASSHLGPSSSYEQYF
DNA: TGTGCCAGCAGCCACCTCGGTCCTTCGAGCTCCTACGAGCAGTACTTC

J: TRBJ1-1
D: NA
V: TRBV29-1
length: 16
size: many
CDR3: CSVGRRLVGLNTEAFF
DNA: TGCAGCGTTGGCAGGAGATTGGTGGGGTTGAACACTGAAGCTTTCTTT

J: TRBJ1-2
D: NA
V: TRBV6-2/TRBV6-3
length: 12
size: few
CDR3: CASSYERYGYTF
DNA: TGTGCCAGCAGTTACGAACGGTATGGCTACACCTTC

J: TRBJ2-6
D: NA
V: TRBV7-2
length: 16
size: NA
CDR3: CASSIYRVNGANVLTF
DNA: TGTGCCAGCAGCATCTACAGGGTAAATGGGGCCAACGTCCTGACTTTC

J: TRBJ2-3
D: NA
V: TRBV15
length: 14
size: many
CDR3: CATSRGMGTDTQYF
DNA: TGTGCCACCAGCAGAGGCATGGGCACAGATACGCAGTATTTT

J: TRBJ1-3
D: TRBD1
V: TRBV27
length: 16
size: NA
CDR3: CASRPGQGSSGNTIYF
DNA: TGTGCCAGCAGACCTGGACAGGGGAGCTCTGGAAACACCATATATTTT

J: TRBJ1-5
D: NA
V: TRBV4-3
length: 15
size: many
CDR3: CASSQDRVGNQPQHF
DNA: TGCGCCAGCAGCCAAGACAGGGTGGGCAATCAGCCCCAGCATTTT

J: TRBJ2-1
D: TRBD1
V: TRBV7-2
length: 18
size: few
CDR3: CASTRTGGVTNPYNEQFF
DNA: TGTGCCAGCACCAGGACAGGGGGCGTTACTAATCCCTACAATGAGCAGTTCTTC

J: TRBJ2-7
D: TRBD2
V: TRBV20-1
length: 13
size: many
CDR3: CSATGTIPREQYF
DNA: TGCAGTGCTACCGGGACTATCCCTCGGGAGCAGTACTTC

J: TRBJ1-2
D: NA
V: TRBV6-1
length: 14
size: NA
CDR3: CASSEYRSDYGYTF
DNA: TGTGCCAGCAGTGAATATAGGTCGGACTATGGCTACACCTTC

J: TRBJ2-7
D: TRBD1
V: TRBV5-5
length: 15
size: NA
CDR3: CATSGPKQGTYEQYF
DNA: TGTGCCACCTCAGGGCCGAAACAGGGGACCTACGAGCAGTACTTC

J: TRBJ2-3
D: NA
V: TRBV28
length: 13
size: NA
CDR3: CASGGHAPDTQYF
DNA: TGTGCCAGCGGTGGACACGCACCAGATACGCAGTATTTT

J: TRBJ2-1
D: NA
V: TRBV30
length: 14
size: many
CDR3: CAWSFGVSHNEQFF
DNA: TGTGCCTGGAGTTTTGGGGTGTCCCACAATGAGCAGTTCTTC

J: TRBJ2-1
D: TRBD2
V: TRBV5-1
length: 16
size: NA
CDR3: CASSSLGTSGYNEQFF
DNA: TGCGCCAGCAGTAGCCTCGGGACTAGTGGGTACAATGAGCAGTTCTTC